The T cell receptor beta chain under discussion was sequenced for a study of cytomegalovirus exposure and HLA in healthy donors. General study findings and limits: Specificity of a few CMV-associated chains for CMV antigens was verified in vitro.

PCR was performed using 60 Vbeta and 13 Jbeta primers. TCRdb keeps only in-frame clones here, not all; method: immunoSEQ multiplex PCR. The sample comprises tens of thousands of clones, just under 80% of which are singletons, and about 3.5% rests with the top ten. Regarding this clone: The antigen is undetermined.

Donors were nominally healthy when sampled, though unrecorded immune exposures were likely. The CDR3 extends over 14 amino acids. Per the germline V gene, CDR1 is SEHNR and CDR2 is FQNEAQ (reference sequence). Trimming removed 1 base at V and 6 bases at J, with 13 bases between. The sequenced material came from PBMCs. This clonotype originated in a woman in her thirties or forties in good health and CMV-seronegative. The chain joins TRBV7-9 to TRBJ2-7, with D possibly TRBD1 on 6 matching bases. CDR3 region: CASSLGVSGVEQYF. The DNA of the CDR3 is TGTGCCAGCAGCTTAGGGGTTTCAGGGGTCGAGCAGTACTTC.